These 29 T cell receptor beta chains were all obtained from the same sample, sequenced in a study of PD-1 blockade in classical Hodgkin lymphoma. Time point meaning: cycle 4 day 1 (C4D1), after 6 weeks of nivolumab. Brentuximab vedotin exposure varied among the patients, all of whom had relapsed after autologous stem cell transplantation. The protocol was immunoSEQ multiplex PCR, while the TCRdb copy is restricted to in-frame clones and leaves out a portion. The table has about 32,000 clones, around 82% seen once. The source material was peripheral blood mononuclear cells (PBMCs), sampled before the fourth cycle of nivolumab. The receptors were gathered from a human donor with classical Hodgkin lymphoma.

The chain recombines TRBV7-9 with TRBJ2-2, with D perhaps matching TRBD1 (5 bases). The CDR3 covers 16 residues. The V gene lost 2 bases and the J gene lost 6 bases, with 16 bases spanning the gap. Germline CDR1 and CDR2: SEHNR and FQNEAQ (reference sequence). This chain's CDR3 is CASSLRGLIRAGELFF. In DNA form, the CDR3 reads TGTGCCAGCAGCTTAAGGGGTCTCATCAGGGCCGGGGAGCTGTTTTTT.

The rearrangement uses TRBV28 and TRBJ2-1; D is unclear. CDR3 length equals 12 residues. Germline V lookup: CDR1 MDHEN, CDR2 SYDVKM. V was clipped by 3 bases and J by 3 bases, with 3 bases between them. The CDR3 DNA is TGTGCCAGCAGTTTGGACTACAATGAGCAGTTCTTC. It specifies CASSLDYNEQFF.

This chain links TRBV5-4 with TRBJ2-5; maybe TRBD2 (6 bases). The CDR3 has 14 residues. Trimming pared 4 bases from V and 5 bases from J, leaving 15 bases between. From germline, CDR1 is SGHNT and CDR2 YYREEE (reference sequence). In DNA form, the CDR3 reads TGTGCCAGCAGCCCTCGCGGAGGGGAGGAGACCCAGTACTTC. It specifies CASSPRGGEETQYF.

The chain links TRBV2 to TRBJ2-2, with D perhaps assigned TRBD1 or TRBD2 (5 bases each). The V end lost 7 bases, the J end lost 4 bases, and 16 bases lay between the germline ends. The V gene's germline CDR1 is SNHLY and CDR2 FYNNEI. The CDR3 has 15 amino acids. CDR3 region: CASKTPGRGTGELFF. The CDR3 DNA sequence: TGTGCCAGCAAGACCCCGGGACGAGGCACCGGGGAGCTGTTTTTT.

This clone turned up a few times. As DNA, the CDR3 is TGTGCCTGGAGTGGTGGGAATCAGCCCCAGCATTTT. Its translation: CAWSGGNQPQHF. This rearrangement joins TRBV30 to TRBJ1-5; D is unclear. Germline CDR1 GTSNPN, CDR2 SVGIG (reference sequence). The CDR3 runs 12 residues. Deletions cut 1 base from V and 4 bases from J, with 5 bases between.

This clone was recorded once. This chain uses TRBV29-1 with TRBJ1-1; no definite D call. CDR3 size: 11 residues. With 1 base removed from V and 11 bases from J, the gap between germline ends came to 11 bases. The V gene's germline CDR1 is SQVTM and CDR2 ANQGSEA. The CDR3, as DNA: TGCAGCGTTGAAGGAATGAACTGGGCTTTCTTT. Translated: CSVEGMNWAFF.

This sequence joins TRBV7-2 and TRBJ2-5; tentatively, D is TRBD2 (6 bases). Trimming removed 4 bases from V and 4 bases from J, with 22 bases in between. Per the germline V gene, CDR1 is SGHTA and CDR2 is FQGNSA. The CDR3 totals 17 residues. As DNA, the CDR3 is TGTGCCAGCAGCTCCGTATGGGAAACCACGGAGGGAGAGACCCAGTACTTC. Its protein product is CASSSVWETTEGETQYF.

V is TRBV6-1 and J is TRBJ2-2; 7 nucleotides align to TRBD2. Losses at the gene ends were 11 bases for V and 2 bases for J; bases not matched to a gene: 8. Germline V gene sequence: CDR1 MNHNS, CDR2 SASEGT. This CDR3 comprises 14 residues. As DNA, the CDR3 is TGTGCCGGGGGGGACGGCCTAAACACCGGGGAGCTGTTTTTT. Its translation is CAGGDGLNTGELFF.

This sequence joins TRBV4-2 and TRBJ2-6; no firm D call. The V end was cut by 4 bases, the J end by 0 bases, with 13 bases between. Germline V gives CDR1 LGHNA, CDR2 YNFKEQ. This CDR3 has 17 amino acids. DNA for the CDR3: TGTGCCAGCAGCCCGGCTTATTCTCCCTCTGGGGCCAACGTCCTGACTTTC. Translated: CASSPAYSPSGANVLTF.

This clone came up a few times. This chain uses TRBV6-1 with TRBJ1-1, with D unresolved. The germline gives CDR1 MNHNS, CDR2 SASEGT. Trimming took 7 bases from V and 4 from J, leaving 7 bases between them. The CDR3 runs to 11 residues. DNA of the CDR3: TGTGCCAGCACCGAGACCACTGAAGCTTTCTTT. It encodes CASTETTEAFF.

The chain carries TRBV19 and TRBJ1-4; TRBD1 matches at 9 bases. Germline V gene data show CDR1 as LNHDA and CDR2 as SQIVND (reference sequence). The CDR3 has 14 amino acids. The V segment lost 4 bases and the J segment 5 bases; nucleotides outside the gene matches: 2. The CDR3: CASSTTGGNEKLFF. The CDR3 DNA reads TGTGCCAGTAGTACCACAGGGGGCAATGAAAAACTGTTTTTT.

The chain uses TRBV15 and TRBJ1-5; D uncertain. CDR3 length: 12 residues. The germline V gene encodes CDR1 LNHNV and CDR2 YYDKDF (reference sequence). Trimming pared 4 bases from V and 9 bases from J, leaving 10 bases between. CDR3 in amino acids: CATSTLSGPQHF. For the CDR3, the DNA is TGTGCCACCAGCACTCTTTCAGGGCCCCAGCATTTT.

Points on this clone: Other DNA sequences in this specimen translate into the identical CDR3. The rearrangement uses TRBV7-2 and TRBJ2-7; no clear D. The CDR3 totals 12 residues. V lost 2 bases to trimming and J lost 3 bases, with 5 bases between them. Germline V gene data show CDR1 as SGHTA and CDR2 as FQGNSA. CDR3 nucleotides: TGTGCCAGCAGCTTATCCCTCTACGAGCAGTACTTC. This encodes CASSLSLYEQYF.

V and J are TRBV11-2 and TRBJ1-1, with D possibly matching TRBD1 (6 bases). Germline V gene data show CDR1 as SGHAT and CDR2 as FQNNGV. The CDR3 runs 15 residues. V lost 5 bases to trimming and J lost 0 bases, with 13 bases between them. CDR3 nucleotides: TGTGCCAGCAGCCGCCGGGGGCGCATGAACACTGAAGCTTTCTTT. It codes for CASSRRGRMNTEAFF.

The rearrangement joins TRBV4-2 to TRBJ1-2; 8 bases align to TRBD1. V was pared by 0 bases and J by 3 bases, with 9 bases of the junction left unmatched. The CDR3 is made up of 17 amino acids. From germline, CDR1 is LGHNA and CDR2 YNFKEQ. CDR3 nucleotide sequence: TGTGCCAGCAGCCAAGATCAGAAGACAGGGGCTTACTATGGCTACACCTTC. This codes for CASSQDQKTGAYYGYTF.

The V and J genes are TRBV5-1 and TRBJ2-7; the match to TRBD1 covers 8 bases. This CDR3 has 12 residues. Germline V CDR1 and CDR2: SGHRS, YFSETQ. The trim removed 3 bases at V and 6 bases at J, leaving 2 bases unmatched. The CDR3 spells CASSSTGGEQYV. DNA for the CDR3: TGCGCCAGCAGCTCAACAGGGGGCGAGCAGTACGTC.

The CDR3 coding sequence is TGTGCCAGCAGCTTAGCCACAGCTACAGGGTCTGAAGCTTTCTTT. This translates into CASSLATATGSEAFF. The chain links TRBV7-8 to TRBJ1-1, with D possibly matching TRBD1 (6 bases). The CDR3 has 15 amino acids. Germline values: CDR1 SGHVS, CDR2 FQNEAQ. Trimming left V 0 bases short and J 6 bases short, with 14 bases between.

Notes on this clone: No DNA is shown, since the ends of the CDR3 on it are uncertain; the CDR3 is the one TCRdb lists. V gene TRBV28 combines with J gene TRBJ2-7; the D segment call TRBD2 is taken from the table without a DNA check. The CDR3 numbers 15 amino acids, ends counted. Germline values: CDR1 MDHEN, CDR2 SYDVKM. The CDR3 region is CASSSSGLAAYEQYF.

This chain joins TRBV7-7 and TRBJ2-2, with D possibly being TRBD1 (5 bases). The CDR3 length is 15 residues. Germline V lookup: CDR1 SSHAT, CDR2 FNYEAQ (reference sequence). Between the trimmed V and J ends, which lost 2 bases and 1 base, there was a span of 8 bases. CDR3 residues: CASSLFTGNTGELFF. CDR3 bases: TGTGCCAGCAGCTTATTTACAGGGAACACCGGGGAGCTGTTTTTT.

This chain connects TRBV7-8 to TRBJ2-1; no definite D call. Germline-derived CDR1 and CDR2 are SGHVS and FQNEAQ. This CDR3 has 15 residues. V lost 4 bases and J 4 bases, leaving 14 bases between the germline ends. The DNA for the CDR3 is TGTGCCAGCAGCTCCGCTCGCGCAACTTACAATGAGCAGTTCTTC. It specifies CASSSARATYNEQFF. Looking up the rest from reference TRBV7-8 and TRBJ2-1 gives the full variable domain: GAGVSQSPRYKVAKRGQDVALRCDPISGHVSLFWYQQALGQGPEFLTYFQNEAQLDKSGLPSDRFFAERPEGSVSTLKIQRTQQEDSAVYLCASSSARATYNEQFFGPGTRLTVL.

This chain joins TRBV5-6 and TRBJ2-5; no reliable D call. V lost 2 bases and J 1 base, leaving 9 bases between the germline ends. CDR3 length equals 14 residues. Germline lookup yields CDR1 SGHDT and CDR2 YYEEEE. Here the CDR3 reads CASSFGLGQETQYF. In DNA, the CDR3 is TGTGCCAGCAGCTTTGGGCTAGGCCAAGAGACCCAGTACTTC.

This rearrangement joins TRBV28 to TRBJ1-1; 9 bases are a match to TRBD1. Germline V gene data show CDR1 as MDHEN and CDR2 as SYDVKM. The CDR3 extends over 13 amino acids. The J segment lost 7 bases and the V segment lost 6 bases, leaving 6 bases of the junction unmatched. The CDR3 nucleotides read TGTGCCAGCAGACTTACAGGGGGCCGTGAAGCTTTCTTT. Protein product: CASRLTGGREAFF.

This clone was observed once. This chain links TRBV5-4 with TRBJ1-1; 8 positions match TRBD1. Germline V CDR1 and CDR2: SGHNT, YYREEE (reference sequence). The CDR3 is 14 amino acids. Germline trimming cut 5 bases from V and 5 bases from J; bases unmatched to any gene: 8. The CDR3 loop is CASSPGGGLTEAFF. Written as DNA, the CDR3 is TGTGCCAGCAGTCCAGGGGGCGGATTAACTGAAGCTTTCTTT.

The V and J genes are TRBV9 and TRBJ2-2; D possibly corresponds to TRBD2 (6 bases). The V and J ends lost 4 bases and 6 bases respectively, with 13 bases between them. The CDR3 consists of 14 residues. Germline V gene sequence: CDR1 SGDLS, CDR2 YYNGEE. In nucleotides, the CDR3 is TGTGCCAGCAGCCGCAGGGAGGTCGCCGGGGAGCTGTTTTTT. Protein product: CASSRREVAGELFF.

V usage is TRBV2 and J usage is TRBJ1-1; TRBD1 matches at 8 bases. V shed 6 bases, J shed 3 bases, and the junction held 0 bases outside the gene matches. The CDR3 has 12 residues. Germline V gene lookup returns CDR1 SNHLY and CDR2 FYNNEI. The CDR3 loop is CASRTGDTEAFF. The CDR3 coding sequence is TGTGCCAGCAGGACAGGGGACACTGAAGCTTTCTTT.

The chain uses TRBV5-1 and TRBJ1-6; the match to TRBD1 covers 8 bases. With V trimmed by 0 bases and J by 10 bases, 6 bases remained unmatched. Germline lookup yields CDR1 SGHRS and CDR2 YFSETQ. The CDR3 is made up of 15 amino acids. CDR3 nucleotides: TGCGCCAGCAGCTTGGAGACAGGGGTGGTATCACCCCTCCACTTT. As protein: CASSLETGVVSPLHF.

The chain couples TRBV7-6 to TRBJ2-3, with a weak D call TRBD2 (6 bases). V gave up 5 bases and J gave up 2 bases, with 20 bases separating them. Per the germline V gene, CDR1 is SGHVS and CDR2 is FNYEAQ. The CDR3 extends over 17 amino acids. CDR3 region: CASSPTGAGMITDTQYF. The CDR3 DNA reads as TGTGCCAGCAGCCCGACTGGGGCGGGGATGATCACAGATACGCAGTATTTT. Combining the CDR3 with reference TRBV7-6 and TRBJ2-3 gives the whole variable domain GAGVSQSPRYKVTKRGQDVALRCDPISGHVSLYWYRQALGQGPEFLTYFNYEAQQDKSGLPNDRFSAERPEGSISTLTIQRTEQRDSAMYRCASSPTGAGMITDTQYFGPGTRLTVL.

V gene TRBV29-1 combines with J gene TRBJ1-1; 9 bases are a match to TRBD1. Germline lookup yields CDR1 SQVTM and CDR2 ANQGSEA. The CDR3 runs to 15 residues. V lost 1 base and J lost 4; bases outside the gene matches: 7. DNA for the CDR3: TGCAGCGTTGAAGTTGGGGACAGGGTAAGCACTGAAGCTTTCTTT. As protein: CSVEVGDRVSTEAFF.

This clone was found once. The CDR3 protein is CASSLVWDPSAPDTQYF. In nucleotides, the CDR3 is TGTGCCAGCAGCTTAGTATGGGACCCATCCGCGCCAGATACGCAGTATTTT. The V gene is TRBV7-9, the J gene TRBJ2-3; D tentatively reads TRBD1 or TRBD2 (5 bases each). Germline V gene data show CDR1 as SEHNR and CDR2 as FQNEAQ (reference sequence). The CDR3 has 17 residues. With 1 base removed from V and 4 bases from J, the gap between germline ends came to 18 bases.